The next 5 T cell receptor beta chains were all read from a single sample in a study of beta chain features in type 1 diabetes. The isolated RNA, all of it, was reverse transcribed, so expressed TCRB transcripts were what got sequenced. The repertoire was sequenced with immunoSEQ multiplex PCR; TCRdb's copy has only in-frame clones and lacks some. The sample has 140,000 or so clones, around 9.3% seen once. The sequencing sample was made of naive CD4+ T cells from blood. The receptors were gathered from a man between 18 and 35 years old in good health.

This clone was counted between two and nine times. The V and J genes are TRBV11-2 and TRBJ2-2; D possibly corresponds to TRBD1 (6 bases). V was clipped by 6 bases and J by 7 bases, with 15 bases between them. The CDR3 sequence is 14 residues long. Germline CDR1 reads SGHAT; CDR2 reads FQNNGV. The CDR3 protein is CASRVGQLNGELFF. The DNA of the CDR3 is TGTGCCAGCAGGGTCGGACAGCTCAACGGGGAGCTGTTTTTT.

This sequence joins TRBV11-1 and TRBJ2-5; 9 bases match TRBD1. The junction had 6 bases not matched to a gene; V was cut back by 5 bases and J by 5 bases. Germline V gene sequence: CDR1 SGHAT, CDR2 FQDESV (reference sequence). CDR3 length equals 14 residues. In nucleotides, the CDR3 is TGTGCCAGCAGCCCTACAGGGGGCGGGGAGACCCAGTACTTC. Amino acids: CASSPTGGGETQYF.

The CDR3 DNA reads TGTGCCAGCAGTCCGGACAGTCGCTCCTACAATGAGCAGTTCTTC. Translated: CASSPDSRSYNEQFF. The chain links TRBV6-5 to TRBJ2-1; perhaps TRBD1 as D (6 bases). Germline loops: CDR1 MNHEY, CDR2 SVGAGI. There are 15 residues in the CDR3. V lost 5 bases to trimming and J lost 0 bases, with 11 bases between them.

V is TRBV7-3 and J is TRBJ2-1; possibly TRBD2 for D (6 bases). Germline loops: CDR1 SGHTA, CDR2 FQGTGA. The CDR3 runs 13 residues. V was trimmed by 5 bases and J by 8 bases, leaving 13 bases between them. This CDR3 reads CASSRSGGDEQFF. In DNA, the CDR3 is TGTGCCAGCAGCCGCTCGGGCGGGGATGAGCAGTTCTTC.

The V call is TRBV7-8, the J call TRBJ2-5, with D possibly matching TRBD1 (6 bases). V was trimmed by 1 base and J by 5 bases, leaving 14 bases between them. CDR1 and CDR2 from the germline V gene are SGHVS and FQNEAQ. This CDR3 comprises 15 residues. The CDR3 bases are TGTGCCAGCAGCTTAGTGTACAGGGTAACGGAGACCCAGTACTTC. It yields the protein CASSLVYRVTETQYF.